Below, 12 T cell receptor beta chains from the same sample are listed, as sequenced in a study of cytotoxic CD8 clonotypes in ibrutinib-treated CLL. Profiled with immunoSEQ multiplex PCR; TCRdb holds only in-frame clones, not every one. The sample yields over 30,000 clones, 68% seen once. Sample: PBMCs, taken at disease progression, from a patient treated with ibrutinib. The origin of the receptors is a human donor with chronic lymphocytic leukemia.

This clone was recorded only once. The chain uses TRBV15 and TRBJ1-1; 8 bases map to TRBD1. Germline values: CDR1 LNHNV, CDR2 YYDKDF (reference sequence). CDR3 size: 14 residues. Trimming removed 5 bases from V and 5 bases from J; junction bases left unmatched: 7. The CDR3 DNA follows: TGTGCCACCAGCCCGCAGGGGGCTGAGACTGAAGCTTTCTTT. This gives the protein CATSPQGAETEAFF.

The rearrangement uses TRBV9 and TRBJ2-3, with unresolved D. The V end was cut by 0 bases, the J end by 0 bases, with 8 bases between. CDR3 length: 15 residues. Germline CDR1 reads SGDLS; CDR2 reads YYNGEE. CDR3 region: CASSVVGSSTDTQYF. Here the CDR3 DNA reads TGTGCCAGCAGCGTAGTGGGGTCTAGCACAGATACGCAGTATTTT.

This chain links TRBV19 with TRBJ2-5; D is undetermined. Germline V gives CDR1 LNHDA, CDR2 SQIVND (reference sequence). The CDR3 runs 13 residues. Trimming shortened V by 5 bases and J by 7 bases, and 14 bases separated the two germline ends. The CDR3 coding sequence is TGTGCCAGTAGTCTTGGCCCCGCGGTGACCCAGTACTTC. Translated: CASSLGPAVTQYF. Together with reference TRBV19 and TRBJ2-5, the CDR3 gives the full variable domain: DGGITQSPKYLFRKEGQNVTLSCEQNLNHDAMYWYRQDPGQGLRLIYYSQIVNDFQKGDIAEGYSVSREKKESFPLTVTSAQKNPTAFYLCASSLGPAVTQYFGPGTRLLVL.

The CDR3 loop is CASSPLDSDQETQYF. The CDR3 DNA follows: TGCGCCAGCAGCCCGCTAGACAGTGACCAAGAGACCCAGTACTTC. The chain joins TRBV5-1 to TRBJ2-5, with TRBD1 as a possible D gene (5 bases). The CDR3 has 15 amino acids. V was clipped by 4 bases and J by 0 bases, with 13 bases between them. Germline CDR1 is SGHRS and CDR2 is YFSETQ.

This chain joins TRBV18 and TRBJ2-2, with D possibly being TRBD2 (5 bases). V lost 3 bases and J lost 5, with 10 bases in between. Per the germline V gene, CDR1 is KGHSH and CDR2 is LQKENI. The CDR3 is made up of 14 amino acids. CDR3 in DNA: TGTGCCAGCTCACCGCGGACTGCAACCGGGGAGCTGTTTTTT. Protein product: CASSPRTATGELFF.

The genes are TRBV28 and TRBJ2-7; D is perhaps TRBD1 (6 bases). The CDR3 has 14 amino acids. The germline CDR1 and CDR2 sequences are MDHEN and SYDVKM. The V end was cut by 7 bases, the J end by 3 bases, with 16 bases between. The CDR3 nucleotides are TGTGCCAGCAAAAGCACAGGGAAAATCTACGAGCAGTACTTC. It is translated as CASKSTGKIYEQYF.

The chain is built from TRBV2 and TRBJ2-7; TRBD2 matches at 8 bases. The CDR3 is made up of 14 amino acids. Germline CDR1 SNHLY, CDR2 FYNNEI. V shed 8 bases, J shed 2 bases, and the junction held 8 bases outside the gene matches. CDR3 coding DNA: TGTGCCAGCGGAGGACTAGCTGGACCCTACGAGCAGTACTTC. As protein: CASGGLAGPYEQYF.

The chain carries TRBV27 and TRBJ2-1; D not resolved. Trimming stripped 0 bases from V and 3 bases from J, with 15 bases between. The CDR3 is 17 residues long. Germline CDR1 MNHEY, CDR2 SMNVEV (reference sequence). The CDR3 protein is CASSLSKGGVGYNEQFF. In DNA, the CDR3 is TGTGCCAGCAGTTTATCGAAGGGTGGGGTGGGCTACAATGAGCAGTTCTTC.

This rearrangement joins TRBV5-4 to TRBJ1-5; 10 bases agree with TRBD1. CDR3 size: 16 residues. CDR1 and CDR2 (germline): SGHNT, YYREEE (reference sequence). The V segment lost 4 bases and the J segment 4 bases; nucleotides outside the gene matches: 8. The CDR3 nucleotides are TGTGCCAGCAGCCCTATAGACAGGGGGCAGAATCAGCCCCAGCATTTT. Translation: CASSPIDRGQNQPQHF.

The rearrangement uses TRBV19 and TRBJ2-7; D may be TRBD1 (6 bases). Trimming took off 3 bases at V and 3 bases at J, with 9 bases between the two ends. The CDR3 covers 13 residues. Germline assignment: CDR1 LNHDA and CDR2 SQIVND (reference sequence). This chain's CDR3 is CASSISRGYEQYF. Written as DNA, the CDR3 is TGTGCCAGTAGTATTTCCAGGGGCTACGAGCAGTACTTC. The entire variable domain, with the rest obtained from reference TRBV19 and TRBJ2-7, is as follows: DGGITQSPKYLFRKEGQNVTLSCEQNLNHDAMYWYRQDPGQGLRLIYYSQIVNDFQKGDIAEGYSVSREKKESFPLTVTSAQKNPTAFYLCASSISRGYEQYFGPGTRLTVT.

The chain is built from TRBV5-1 and TRBJ2-1; TRBD1 or TRBD2 may be the D gene (5 bases each). The CDR3 loop spans 14 amino acids. Germline CDR1 reads SGHRS; CDR2 reads YFSETQ. V was cut by 0 bases and J by 8 bases, with 12 bases left in between. The CDR3 nucleotides read TGCGCCAGCAGCTTGGATGGGGGATTGGATGAGCAGTTCTTC. Residues: CASSLDGGLDEQFF.

The chain recombines TRBV5-5 with TRBJ2-1; no clear D. The germline gives CDR1 SGHKS, CDR2 YYEKEE (reference sequence). The V gene lost 4 bases and the J gene lost 6 bases, with 8 bases spanning the gap. The length of the CDR3 is 12 residues. Written as DNA, the CDR3 is TGTGCCAGCAGCCGGGCCACCAATGAGCAGTTCTTC. Its translation is CASSRATNEQFF. The entire variable domain, with the rest obtained from reference TRBV5-5 and TRBJ2-1, is as follows: DAGVTQSPTHLIKTRGQQVTLRCSPISGHKSVSWYQQVLGQGPQFIFQYYEKEERGRGNFPDRFSARQFPNYSSELNVNALLLGDSALYLCASSRATNEQFFGPGTRLTVL.